This T cell receptor beta chain is drawn from a study of T cell changes during pregnancy in multiple sclerosis. This CDR3 comprises 18 residues. CDR1 and CDR2 from the germline V gene are LNHDA and SQIVND (reference sequence). The germline V and J ends were trimmed by 1 base and 7 bases, with 23 bases remaining between them. Clones were sequenced by immunoSEQ multiplex PCR, and TCRdb holds only the in-frame ones, with some missing. The sample has about 75,000 clones, 94% seen once; the top ten hold about 0.13%. Sequencing was performed on CD4+ T cells from peripheral blood mononuclear cells, taken after pregnancy. This TCR came from a female donor with multiple sclerosis, enrolled in a pregnancy study. V usage is TRBV19 and J usage is TRBJ1-5, with D possibly matching TRBD1 (5 bases). CDR3 residues: CASSIGLGTPGGGQPQHF. The CDR3 DNA is TGTGCCAGTAGTATAGGTCTAGGGACCCCCGGGGGAGGACAGCCCCAGCATTTT.